This entry lists 21 T cell receptor beta chains sequenced from one sample in a study of cytomegalovirus exposure and HLA in healthy donors. TCRdb keeps only in-frame clones here, not all; method: immunoSEQ multiplex PCR. This table holds about 130,000 clones, around 90% found once. Sample: PBMCs. All receptors derive from a woman aged 30 to 39 in good health and CMV-seropositive.

This sequence joins TRBV2 and TRBJ2-2, with TRBD2 matching over 8 bases. Trimming at V came to 7 bases and at J to 7 bases, leaving 8 bases not matched to a gene. This CDR3 contains 14 residues. The germline V gene has CDR1 SNHLY and CDR2 FYNNEI. CDR3 amino acids: CASIKRELGGELFF. The CDR3 DNA sequence: TGTGCCAGCATTAAGCGGGAGTTGGGCGGGGAGCTGTTTTTT.

This sequence joins TRBV28 and TRBJ2-3; TRBD2 aligns across 8 bases. Germline trimming cut 7 bases from V and 0 bases from J; bases unmatched to any gene: 6. The length of the CDR3 is 15 residues. The germline V gene encodes CDR1 MDHEN and CDR2 SYDVKM. Here the CDR3 DNA reads TGTGCCAGCAACCCACTAGCGGAGAGCACAGATACGCAGTATTTT. Its translation: CASNPLAESTDTQYF.

Only a few counts were recorded for this clone. The chain has TRBV6-6 and TRBJ1-5; D not certain. V was clipped by 7 bases and J by 0 bases, with 7 bases between them. Germline CDR1 and CDR2: MNHNY and SVGAGI (reference sequence). CDR3 length: 13 residues. The CDR3 is CASKSNSNQPQHF. In DNA, the CDR3 is TGTGCCAGCAAGAGCAATAGCAATCAGCCCCAGCATTTT.

V gene TRBV6-6 combines with J gene TRBJ1-4; D gene unclear. This CDR3 region has 15 residues. The V gene lost 0 bases and the J gene lost 8 bases, with 13 bases spanning the gap. Per the germline V gene, CDR1 is MNHNY and CDR2 is SVGAGI (reference sequence). Written as DNA, the CDR3 is TGTGCCAGCAGTTACTCGTCGGGAATCCGGGAAAAACTGTTTTTT. Translating gives CASSYSSGIREKLFF.

The genes are TRBV6-5 and TRBJ1-2; D may be TRBD1 (6 bases). The CDR3 totals 14 residues. Germline CDR1 MNHEY, CDR2 SVGAGI. V lost 9 bases and J 6 bases, leaving 20 bases between the germline ends. The CDR3 region is CASFPKGGVHGYTF. For the CDR3, the DNA is TGTGCCAGTTTCCCCAAGGGGGGGGTACATGGCTACACCTTC.

V gene TRBV5-1 combines with J gene TRBJ1-1; TRBD1 matches at 7 bases. Germline loops: CDR1 SGHRS, CDR2 YFSETQ. Trimming removed 4 bases from V and 0 bases from J; junction bases left unmatched: 9. The CDR3 sequence is 16 residues long. This CDR3 is CASSNTGQRMNTEAFF. CDR3 bases: TGCGCCAGCAGCAATACGGGACAGAGGATGAACACTGAAGCTTTCTTT.

The chain joins TRBV29-1 to TRBJ2-1; 10 bases match TRBD2. V lost 3 bases to trimming and J lost 5 bases; unmatched junction nucleotides: 7. The germline V gene encodes CDR1 SQVTM and CDR2 ANQGSEA. The CDR3 loop spans 15 amino acids. The CDR3 loop reads CSVDLLAGRDNEQFF. The CDR3 bases are TGCAGCGTTGACTTACTAGCGGGAAGGGACAATGAGCAGTTCTTC.

CDR3 amino acids: CASSPQRGTETQYF. Written as DNA, the CDR3 is TGTGCCAGTAGCCCTCAGCGAGGCACAGAGACCCAGTACTTC. The chain employs TRBV19 and TRBJ2-5; D gene uncertain. Germline lookup yields CDR1 LNHDA and CDR2 SQIVND (reference sequence). This CDR3 contains 14 residues. Trimming stripped 6 bases from V and 4 bases from J, with 15 bases between. Based on the CDR3 plus reference TRBV19 and TRBJ2-5, the full variable domain is DGGITQSPKYLFRKEGQNVTLSCEQNLNHDAMYWYRQDPGQGLRLIYYSQIVNDFQKGDIAEGYSVSREKKESFPLTVTSAQKNPTAFYLCASSPQRGTETQYFGPGTRLLVL.

This chain joins TRBV15 and TRBJ1-5; D is unclear. This CDR3 region has 15 residues. CDR1 is LNHNV, CDR2 YYDKDF, per germline (reference sequence). The V and J ends lost 0 bases and 7 bases respectively, with 13 bases between them. The CDR3 nucleotides read TGTGCCACCAGCAGAGATCTAGCGCGTTTCCAGCCCCAGCATTTT. Amino acid sequence: CATSRDLARFQPQHF.

This chain links TRBV4-1 with TRBJ2-1, with 8 bases fitting TRBD2. The V gene's germline CDR1 is MGHRA and CDR2 YSYEKL. The V and J ends lost 1 base and 3 bases, in that order; junction bases with no gene match: 5. CDR3 length: 16 amino acids. CDR3 DNA sequence: TGCGCCAGCAGCCAAGTGCGGGGGGAGGGCTACAATGAGCAGTTCTTC. It specifies CASSQVRGEGYNEQFF.

V is TRBV6-6 and J is TRBJ1-2; D possibly corresponds to TRBD1 (5 bases). The length of the CDR3 is 13 residues. The ends were cut back, 6 bases at V and 5 bases at J, with 13 bases in the middle. The germline V gene has CDR1 MNHNY and CDR2 SVGAGI (reference sequence). CDR3 in amino acids: CASRTDSRYGYTF. The CDR3 region has the DNA TGTGCCAGCAGGACAGACTCTAGATATGGCTACACCTTC.

The chain has TRBV27 and TRBJ1-2; D remains unclear. The germline V gene has CDR1 MNHEY and CDR2 SMNVEV (reference sequence). This CDR3 region has 13 residues. Trimming pared 5 bases from V and 2 bases from J, leaving 9 bases between. This CDR3 is CASSPQRNYGYTF. CDR3 bases: TGTGCCAGCAGTCCTCAGAGGAACTATGGCTACACCTTC.

The genes are TRBV19 and TRBJ2-1; 10 nucleotides align to TRBD1. This CDR3 has 17 residues. The junction had 10 bases not matched to a gene; V was cut back by 5 bases and J by 3 bases. CDR1 LNHDA and CDR2 SQIVND come from the germline V gene (reference sequence). The CDR3 reads CASSSIPGTGDYNEQFF. The CDR3 DNA reads TGTGCCAGTAGTTCGATTCCCGGGACAGGGGACTACAATGAGCAGTTCTTC.

The rearrangement joins TRBV9 to TRBJ2-7; TRBD2 is a possible D gene (5 bases). This CDR3 has 15 residues. Deletions cut 4 bases from V and 3 bases from J, with 17 bases between. Germline-derived CDR1 and CDR2 are SGDLS and YYNGEE. In DNA, the CDR3 is TGTGCCAGCAGCCCTGGACCTCCCCGGGGCTACGAGCAGTACTTC. This codes for CASSPGPPRGYEQYF.

This clone has just one count. The chain recombines TRBV7-6 with TRBJ2-5, with D possibly matching TRBD1 (5 bases). Trimming took 10 bases from V and 5 from J, leaving 23 bases between them. The CDR3 totals 15 residues. CDR1 and CDR2 from the germline V gene are SGHVS and FNYEAQ. CDR3 sequence (DNA): TGTGCCACCAGGGCGACAGCTCCGCCTGGGGAGACCCAGTACTTC. It translates to CATRATAPPGETQYF. The full variable domain, with the rest looked up from reference TRBV7-6 and TRBJ2-5, is GAGVSQSPRYKVTKRGQDVALRCDPISGHVSLYWYRQALGQGPEFLTYFNYEAQQDKSGLPNDRFSAERPEGSISTLTIQRTEQRDSAMYRCATRATAPPGETQYFGPGTRLLVL.

This chain connects TRBV12-2 to TRBJ1-6; the table's D call of TRBD1 was not tested on the DNA. TRBV12-2 is termed a pseudogene. The length of the CDR3 is 15 residues. The CDR3 here is CASRFTQGADSPLHF. In DNA form, the CDR3 reads TGTGCAAGTCGCTTTACACAGGGGGCGGATTCACCCCTCCACTTT.

This chain uses TRBV29-1 with TRBJ1-1; D is possibly TRBD1 (5 bases). The CDR3 has 13 amino acids. Trimming pared 4 bases from V and 0 bases from J, leaving 9 bases between. CDR1 is SQVTM, CDR2 ANQGSEA, per germline. CDR3 protein: CSVVPTVNTEAFF. The CDR3 DNA sequence: TGCAGCGTTGTCCCGACAGTGAACACTGAAGCTTTCTTT.

This chain uses TRBV11-2 with TRBJ2-1; maybe TRBD2 (6 bases). CDR1 and CDR2 (germline): SGHAT, FQNNGV. This CDR3 is built from 15 residues. V was shortened by 3 bases and J by 9 bases, with 18 bases between the two germline ends. Here the CDR3 reads CASSFRGFGGGEQFF. Written as DNA, the CDR3 is TGTGCCAGCAGCTTCAGAGGATTCGGGGGTGGTGAGCAGTTCTTC.

The rearrangement joins TRBV7-9 to TRBJ2-7, with TRBD1 identical over 8 bases. V lost 0 bases and J lost 3; bases outside the gene matches: 1. The V gene's germline CDR1 is SEHNR and CDR2 FQNEAQ (reference sequence). The CDR3 is 14 residues long. DNA for the CDR3: TGTGCCAGCAGCTTAGCGGACAGGGACTACGAGCAGTACTTC. Protein sequence: CASSLADRDYEQYF.

The genes are TRBV18 and TRBJ1-2; possible D gene TRBD1, 5 bases. The CDR3 is made up of 15 amino acids. The germline CDR1 and CDR2 sequences are KGHSH and LQKENI. The V and J ends lost 0 bases and 2 bases respectively, with 10 bases between them. Here the CDR3 DNA reads TGTGCCAGCTCACCACCGACAGAATGGAACTATGGCTACACCTTC. It specifies CASSPPTEWNYGYTF.

The chain couples TRBV29-1 to TRBJ2-1; 12 bases map to TRBD2. The CDR3 is 14 residues long. The germline CDR1 and CDR2 sequences are SQVTM and ANQGSEA. The V and J ends lost 2 bases and 9 bases, in that order; junction bases with no gene match: 5. The CDR3 is CSVERLAGDTEQFF. CDR3 coding DNA: TGCAGCGTTGAACGACTAGCGGGAGATACTGAGCAGTTCTTC.